The clone carrying this T cell receptor (beta chain) was seen a few times. Its antigen is undetermined. These data originate in a study of OX40 agonist ivuxolimab in advanced cancers. Study context: Every 2 weeks, ivuxolimab was infused into the patients intravenously at between 0.01 and 10 mg/kg. Study-wide results and limits: Some patients without response likewise showed low normalized clonal expansion. People who partly responded at 0.1-3.0 mg/kg had some of the least clonal expansion seen.

Deletions cut 1 base from V and 12 bases from J, with 13 bases between. The germline V gene has CDR1 GTSNPN and CDR2 SVGIG (reference sequence). This CDR3 is 13 amino acids long. TCRdb's copy holds only in-frame clones and misses some; the assay was immunoSEQ multiplex PCR. The sample has about 59,000 clones, 84% seen once. This TCR was sampled from an adult with an advanced solid tumor such as melanoma, head and neck, liver or kidney cancer. The sample consisted of CD4+ or CD8+ T cells sorted from blood, taken in a trial of the OX40 agonist ivuxolimab. V and J are TRBV30 and TRBJ1-6, with D uncertain. This CDR3 is CAWSDNGGRPLHF. CDR3 nucleotides: TGTGCCTGGAGTGACAACGGAGGAAGACCCCTCCACTTT.